The clone carrying this T cell receptor beta chain has only a few counts. Its antigen remains unidentified. Germline CDR1 MDHEN, CDR2 SYDVKM. CDR3 size: 13 residues. Trimming took 10 bases from V and 5 from J, leaving 15 bases between them. Using a J-beta primer mix together with a sample-barcoded 5' primer, a second PCR was run for roughly 7 to 12 cycles. TCRdb reanalysed the 5' RACE reads using MiXCR and keeps one entry per CDR3 protein. The repertoire holds fewer than 2 million distinct CDR3 sequences, 30% to 40% seen once, with approximately 22% in the top ten. This record comes from a study of blood T cells in healthy people across ages. General study points: The recorded TCR beta diversity per million T cells decreased in a roughly linear manner with age.

Sequencing was done on a sample of blood. This sequence originates from a human donor in good health. This sequence joins TRBV28 and TRBJ2-1; D tentatively reads TRBD1 or TRBD2 (5 bases each). The CDR3 protein is CATTWGRDNEQFF. DNA of the CDR3: TGTGCCACCACGTGGGGGAGAGACAATGAGCAGTTCTTC.